The present entry profiles one T cell receptor beta chain with its context. Its specific antigen is unknown. Base qualities are not recorded, but no much larger clone differs from it by a single base. The CDR3 runs 13 amino acids, cysteine and phenylalanine included. Of the read, only the CDR3 DNA is kept; its 39 bases are in frame from base 1. The germline V gene (reference sequence) sets CDR1 to SEHNR and CDR2 to FQNEAQ. V lost 5 bases and J lost 12 bases, and the count of bases not matched to a germline gene is 9. This sample was included in a study of cytomegalovirus exposure and HLA in healthy donors (TCRdb year 2017). About the investigation overall: According to an earlier analysis of 550 to 700 of the donors, about 179 million T cells yielded 120 million or so unique TCR beta sequences and around 300 Gb of sequence data. To predict cytomegalovirus infection status, the study brought together high-throughput TCR immunosequencing, statistical association of individual TCRs with disease status, and machine learning. Genome-wide SNP genotypes for about 65% of the 666 donors were used in a later genetic analysis, which treated that subset as a discovery cohort. A later analysis re-analyzed previously published TCR beta repertoires from approximately 700 donors and added high-resolution HLA genotyping to study TCR occurrence patterns. Of the roughly 400 genotyped donors, 65% to 90% were placed in the genetic ancestry cluster associated with self-reported Caucasian donors. All discovery cohort repertoires had been generated on a single sequencing platform. Along with the approximately 620-subject first cohort, a separate validation cohort of about 110 different subjects was used. Typing coverage varied by locus: roughly 629-640 donors for A, B, C, DRB1 and DQB1; more than 500 for DQA1; approximately 570 for DPA1; roughly 450 for DPB1. HLA typing covered class I and class II loci at four-digit resolution. Because of strong linkage in the cohort, roughly five DR-DQ haplotypes were treated as single units for association and clustering. Donor age, sex, ethnicity and CMV serostatus were collected together with the repertoire data. The aim of the study was to test whether cataloging public T cell receptors could identify signatures of past pathogen exposure. The study profiled the T cell repertoires of approximately 700 subjects by immunosequencing and related them to cytomegalovirus serostatus. Among over 350 genotyped donors of the cohort, an average of around 240,000 unique TCR beta nucleotide sequences were sequenced per donor, around 20% of them non-productive. An earlier analysis of a few hundred of the donors applied high-throughput TCR beta sequencing to assess whether each TCR beta V gene segment acted as functional or pseudogenic. Rather than drawing on any new phenotypic data, the later analysis identified candidate immune exposures from TCR beta sequences and the way those sequences occurred across donors. Roughly 290 gigabases of sequencing data and 70 million to 95 million unique TCR sequences made up an early release that covered approximately 650 HLA-typed donors. Summary of the overall study and its limitations: V-gene and J-gene trimming of TCR beta chains was associated with a missense DCLRE1C variant in a later genetic analysis, and the association was replicated in an independent cohort. CMV serostatus was the only immune exposure information available for the cohort. A later analysis found that TCR association rates varied across HLA loci, with DRB1 alleles showing the most associated TCRs and HLA-C alleles the fewest. An earlier analysis of several hundred of the donors showed that most TCR beta V segments appeared in productive rearrangements either about 87% or about 30% of the time, which broadly matched IMGT annotations. In vitro tests confirmed that a few of the cytomegalovirus-associated TCR beta chains recognize cytomegalovirus antigens. Some IMGT-functional V segments, including TRBV6-2 and TRBV6-3, could not be told apart with the 87-base-pair reads, so those segments were excluded. Compared with equally common non-associated chains, HLA-associated TCR beta chains in a later analysis were more clonally expanded and had lower generation probabilities. In a later analysis, most CMV-associated TCR beta chains were found to appear HLA-restricted, with HLA associations seemingly driven largely by CMV exposure. Because some donors lacked HLA typing at each locus, the association tests relied only on the typed subset. In this cohort, only TCR beta chains were sequenced, and detectable features were limited by the absence of alpha or paired-chain data. At a false discovery rate of 0.05, a later analysis linked about 16,000 TCR beta sequences to specific HLA alleles. The classifier was reported to diagnose cytomegalovirus status with high specificity and sensitivity in both the original cohort and the validation cohort. The sequencing pipeline was judged likely to have produced a cluster of highly shared sequence variants as a technical artifact. It was suggested by the authors that the approach could potentially be generalized to other disease states and immunological phenotypes. Because counts were too low, roughly 18 rarely observed V segments, including chromosome 9 orphons, were left out of the earlier analysis of over 550 of the donors. Most TCR sequences were observed very rarely across donors, whereas some public TCRs were present in many individuals. According to a later analysis, parvovirus B19, influenza, CMV and Epstein-Barr virus appeared linked to several top co-occurrence clusters. Correlated functional status among segregating V segments might reflect linkage disequilibrium, but an unknown experimental factor could not be ruled out. When HLA alleles, especially DR and DQ, strongly co-occurred, TCR associations were difficult to assign to individual alleles. According to a later genetic analysis, donors in an Asian-associated ancestry cluster had fewer N-insertions in productive TCRs than the approximately 610-donor mean. The study gave a list of 150 to 200 TCR beta chains associated with cytomegalovirus. Roughly uniform sequencing depth across donors was assumed in presence/absence analyses, although this assumption may not hold. A further reported finding was that TCR beta sequences accurately predicted the HLA-A and HLA-B alleles for most subjects in the first cohort.

The cohort consisted of 600 to 700 healthy bone marrow donors. Cohort members were all nominally healthy when sampled, although unrecorded immune exposures were likely present. The donor tested CMV seropositive and was one of the 289 seropositive cohort members. Every donor gave a peripheral blood sample, and the peripheral blood mononuclear cells from that sample were used for TCR beta sequencing. The Qiagen DNeasy Blood Extraction Kit was used to extract genomic DNA from the blood cell samples. The library was produced with the immunoSEQ multiplex PCR assay. The multiplex PCR relied on a mix of 60 forward primers for TCR Vbeta segments and 13 reverse primers for TCR Jbeta segments. The CDR3 region of rearranged TCR beta genes was amplified from genomic DNA with a multiplex PCR assay. On the Illumina HiSeq System, the amplified TCR beta libraries were sequenced as 87-base-pair reads. As for the original processing: A later analysis counted approximately 74 million unique TCR beta chains across the 640 or so repertoires, and about 10 million of these chains were shared by at least two donors. To remove PCR and sequencing errors, raw reads were error-corrected and collapsed into unique sequences using a nearest-neighbor algorithm that merged closely related sequences. V, D and J gene segments were assigned by aligning CDR3 sequences to IMGT reference sequences. For a sequence to be retained, at least a six-nucleotide match to both a V gene segment and a J gene segment was required. Rearrangements were called productive when the CDR3 lacked stop codons and stayed in frame with V and J; all others were non-productive. CDR3 was defined by IMGT convention, running from the second conserved V-encoded cysteine to the conserved J-encoded phenylalanine. The earlier analysis of about 610 of the donors excluded any sequence lacking an unambiguous match to a single V gene segment. In an earlier analysis of several hundred of the donors, V segments were called functional above 56.7% productive rearrangements and were called segregating when the between-donor standard deviation exceeded 5%. A statistical classification framework was built for diagnosing cytomegalovirus status from the catalog of TCR beta chain sequences. A later analysis assigned V and J genes by comparing TCR nucleotide sequences with IMGT/GENE-DB human TR gene sequences. The TCRdist pipeline was used in a later analysis to assign CDR3 sequences and most-parsimonious VDJ recombination scenarios. In a later analysis, each TCR beta chain was defined by its CDR3 amino acid sequence together with its V-gene family, and reads without a unique V-gene family were excluded. In a later analysis, several hundred highly shared, low-generation-probability nucleotide sequences were removed to address suspected cross-contamination and a sequencing artifact. In a later analysis, a clonal expansion index for each public chain was calculated from normalized within-repertoire ranks of inferred template counts. In a later analysis, generation probabilities were computed using a VDJ recombination model fitted to out-of-frame rearrangements, and the results were checked against IGoR. Hypergeometric tests were used in a later analysis to score TCR-TCR, TCR-HLA and TCR-CMV co-occurrence, with a repertoire-size bias correction applied to the TCR pairs. In a later analysis, false discovery rates were estimated by permuting HLA or CMV assignments 20 times. In a later analysis, co-occurring TCRs were grouped with DBSCAN, and TCRdist sequence similarity was added when clustering was performed within HLA-allele-positive subsets. For co-occurrence clustering, repertoires with fewer than 30,000 or more than 120,000 public chains were excluded, along with five repertoires with anomalous nucleotide sharing. TCRdb mirrors the immuneACCESS table, restricted to in-frame sequences. Some clones are absent from its copies; in checked studies, under half trace to an unresolved V gene, and the reason for the others is unknown. D and trimming come from the DNA, and the V and J calls and clone size come from that table. The sample records some 100,000 clones, about two thirds of which are singletons. The biggest ten clones account for roughly 16% of the sample.

The sample consisted of PBMCs. The sequence was obtained from a woman in her fifties or sixties in good health and CMV-seropositive. In this chain, TRBV7-9 is recombined with TRBJ2-1, and 8 junctional nucleotides match TRBD2. The base sequence is TGTGCCAGCAGCCCGGGGGGGCCAATGACGCAGTTCTTC. Its amino acids are CASSPGGPMTQFF.